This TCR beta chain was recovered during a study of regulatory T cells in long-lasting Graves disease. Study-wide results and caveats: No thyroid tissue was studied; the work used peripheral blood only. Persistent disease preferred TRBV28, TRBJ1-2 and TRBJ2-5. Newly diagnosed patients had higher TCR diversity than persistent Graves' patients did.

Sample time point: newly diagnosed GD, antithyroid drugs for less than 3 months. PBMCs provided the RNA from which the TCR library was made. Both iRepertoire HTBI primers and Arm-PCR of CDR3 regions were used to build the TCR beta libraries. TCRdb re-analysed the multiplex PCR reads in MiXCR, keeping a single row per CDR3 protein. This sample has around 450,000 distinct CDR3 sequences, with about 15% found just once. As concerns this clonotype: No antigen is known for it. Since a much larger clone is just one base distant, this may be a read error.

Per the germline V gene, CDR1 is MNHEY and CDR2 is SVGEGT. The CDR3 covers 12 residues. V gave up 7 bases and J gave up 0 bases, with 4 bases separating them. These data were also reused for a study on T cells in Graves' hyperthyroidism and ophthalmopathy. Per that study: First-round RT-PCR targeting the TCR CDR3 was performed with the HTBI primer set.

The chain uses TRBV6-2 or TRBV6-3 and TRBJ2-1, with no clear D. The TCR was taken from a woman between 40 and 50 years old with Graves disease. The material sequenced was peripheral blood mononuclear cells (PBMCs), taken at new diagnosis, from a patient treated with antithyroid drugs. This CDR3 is CASTASYNEQFF. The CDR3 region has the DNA TGTGCCAGCACCGCCTCCTACAATGAGCAGTTCTTC.